This TCR beta chain came from a study of regulatory T cells in long-lasting Graves disease. Time point reported: newly diagnosed GD, antithyroid drugs for less than 3 months. The TCR library used RNA extracted from PBMCs. According to the study, TCR beta libraries were built with iRepertoire HTBI primers and CDR3-region Arm-PCR. From the multiplex PCR reads, TCRdb called clonotypes with MiXCR, one entry per CDR3 protein. The sample yields 350,000 to 450,000 distinct CDR3 sequences, more than 13% seen once. The CDR3 runs 16 residues. Germline CDR1 and CDR2: DFQATT and SNEGSKA (reference sequence). With 1 base removed from V and 1 base from J, the gap between germline ends came to 16 bases. This clonotype has a count of ten or more. A further study also used this sample, focusing on T cells in Graves' hyperthyroidism and ophthalmopathy.

The source is a woman aged 25 to 39 with Graves disease. The input for sequencing was peripheral blood mononuclear cells (PBMCs), taken at new diagnosis, from a patient treated with antithyroid drugs. This sequence joins TRBV20-1 and TRBJ1-1, with a tentative D call TRBD1 (5 bases). The CDR3 loop reads CSARALRRGWNTEAFF. CDR3 coding DNA: TGCAGTGCTAGAGCCTTAAGGAGGGGATGGAACACTGAAGCTTTCTTT.